This T cell receptor beta chain is drawn from a study of beta chain features in type 1 diabetes. About the research overall: The study examined around 100 million sorted cells across all samples. Points from the study as a whole: It was among patients, rather than healthy donors, that naive, central memory and Treg TCRB repertoires appeared more similar. Among type 1 diabetes patients, VDJ junctions had fewer insertions and more deletions.

Per the germline V gene, CDR1 is MNHNS and CDR2 is SASEGT. This CDR3 is built from 13 residues. As every portion of the isolated RNA was reverse transcribed, the sequencing read expressed TCRB transcripts. Measured with immunoSEQ multiplex PCR; TCRdb has only the in-frame clones, and not every one. The sample yields under 950,000 clones, roughly 16% seen once. About this clone: Its antigen remains unidentified.

The TCR comes from a woman under 30 in good health. V usage is TRBV6-1 and J usage is TRBJ2-7; D remains unclear. The J call may not be correct, given that the DNA end is closer to TRBJ2-5. The sample comprised naive CD4+ T cells from blood. The CDR3 DNA is TGTGCCAGCAGTGAAGAAGGCCCTGCGACCCAGTACTTC. Translating it yields CASSEEGPATQYF.